The 7 T cell receptor beta chains below all came from one sample that was sequenced in a study of blood T cell repertoires in COVID-19. Assay: immunoSEQ multiplex PCR; the TCRdb copy retains only in-frame clones and omits some. Here the sample spans approximately 69,000 clones, less than 85% being singletons. Sequencing was performed on peripheral blood. These receptors originate from a woman older than 75 with acute or convalescent COVID-19.

V usage is TRBV9 and J usage is TRBJ2-1, with D perhaps matching TRBD2 (5 bases). V shed 4 bases and J shed 2 bases, with 16 bases lying between them. CDR3 length equals 16 residues. Germline V lookup: CDR1 SGDLS, CDR2 YYNGEE. The CDR3 protein is CASSPLPSGTYNEQFF. The CDR3, as DNA: TGTGCCAGCAGCCCCCTACCCAGCGGTACCTACAATGAGCAGTTCTTC.

This clone was found once. The rearrangement links TRBV29-1 to TRBJ1-4; D might be TRBD1 (5 bases). This CDR3 has 13 residues. Per germline, CDR1 SQVTM and CDR2 ANQGSEA. The V end lost 7 bases, the J end lost 8 bases, and 17 bases lay between the germline ends. CDR3 sequence reads: CSAGRGPGEKLFF. DNA of the CDR3: TGCAGCGCCGGTAGGGGCCCCGGGGAAAAACTGTTTTTT. Filled out from reference TRBV29-1 and TRBJ1-4, the complete variable domain reads SAVISQKPSRDICQRGTSLTIQCQVDSQVTMMFWYRQQPGQSLTLIATANQGSEATYESGFVIDKFPISRPNLTFSTLTVSNMSPEDSSIYLCSAGRGPGEKLFFGSGTQLSVL.

The chain uses TRBV9 and TRBJ2-5, with TRBD2 identical over 11 bases. Unmatched junction bases numbered 8, after V lost 3 bases and J lost 7 bases. Germline CDR1 is SGDLS and CDR2 is YYNGEE. The CDR3 length is 15 residues. The CDR3 reads CASSDPLAGGGTQYF. The CDR3 DNA reads TGTGCCAGCAGCGACCCTCTAGCGGGGGGTGGGACCCAGTACTTC. Using reference TRBV9 and TRBJ2-5 for the parts outside the CDR3, the full variable domain is DSGVTQTPKHLITATGQRVTLRCSPRSGDLSVYWYQQSLDQGLQFLIQYYNGEERAKGNILERFSAQQFPDLHSELNLSSLELGDSALYFCASSDPLAGGGTQYFGPGTRLLVL.

The rearrangement links TRBV6-5 to TRBJ2-2; D is perhaps TRBD2 (6 bases). Trimming cost V 7 bases and J 0 bases, with 12 bases left between them. Looked up from germline, CDR1 is MNHEY and CDR2 is SVGAGI. CDR3 length: 15 residues. In DNA form, the CDR3 reads TGTGCCAGCATCCTCCGGGACTCGAACACCGGGGAGCTGTTTTTT. Amino acid sequence: CASILRDSNTGELFF.

The chain couples TRBV10-1 to TRBJ1-5; D is unclear. Germline V gene sequence: CDR1 WNHNN, CDR2 SYGVQD (reference sequence). Trimming cost V 3 bases and J 5 bases, with 5 bases left between them. The CDR3 is 12 amino acids. The DNA of the CDR3 is TGCGCCAGCAGTGATGGGCATCAGCCCCAGCATTTT. Translated: CASSDGHQPQHF.

The gene calls are TRBV7-9 and TRBJ1-2; 9 bases are shared with TRBD1. This CDR3 has 16 amino acids. V was clipped by 5 bases and J by 6 bases; unmatched bases: 13. The germline V gene encodes CDR1 SEHNR and CDR2 FQNEAQ (reference sequence). This chain's CDR3 is CASSTSRRGQGDGYTF. CDR3 nucleotide sequence: TGTGCCAGCAGCACAAGCCGAAGGGGACAGGGAGATGGCTACACCTTC.

This chain joins TRBV9 and TRBJ1-3; D is ambiguous. This CDR3 has 15 amino acids. Between the trimmed V and J ends, which lost 0 bases and 3 bases, there was a span of 10 bases. The germline V gene has CDR1 SGDLS and CDR2 YYNGEE. In DNA, the CDR3 is TGTGCCAGCAGCGTAGGCGAGGGTCTTGGAAACACCATATATTTT. Translated: CASSVGEGLGNTIYF. Combining the CDR3 with reference TRBV9 and TRBJ1-3 gives the whole variable domain DSGVTQTPKHLITATGQRVTLRCSPRSGDLSVYWYQQSLDQGLQFLIQYYNGEERAKGNILERFSAQQFPDLHSELNLSSLELGDSALYFCASSVGEGLGNTIYFGEGSWLTVV.